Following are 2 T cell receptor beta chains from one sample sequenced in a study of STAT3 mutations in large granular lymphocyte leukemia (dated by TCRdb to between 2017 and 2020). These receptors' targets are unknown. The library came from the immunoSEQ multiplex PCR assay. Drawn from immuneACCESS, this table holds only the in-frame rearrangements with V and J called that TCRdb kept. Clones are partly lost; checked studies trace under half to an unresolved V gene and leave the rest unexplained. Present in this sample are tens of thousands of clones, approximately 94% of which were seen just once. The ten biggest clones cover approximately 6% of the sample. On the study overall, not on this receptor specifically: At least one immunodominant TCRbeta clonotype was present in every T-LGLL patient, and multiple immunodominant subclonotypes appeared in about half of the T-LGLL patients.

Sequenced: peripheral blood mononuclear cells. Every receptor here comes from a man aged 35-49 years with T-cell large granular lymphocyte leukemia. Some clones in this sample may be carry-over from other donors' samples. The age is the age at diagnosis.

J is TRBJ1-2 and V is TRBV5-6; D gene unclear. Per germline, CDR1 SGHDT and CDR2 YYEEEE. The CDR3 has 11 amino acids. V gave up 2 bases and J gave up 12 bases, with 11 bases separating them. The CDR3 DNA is TGTGCCAGCAGCTTCAGGCTTCAGGACACCTTC. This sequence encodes CASSFRLQDTF. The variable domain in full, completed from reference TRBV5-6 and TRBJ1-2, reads DAGVTQSPTHLIKTRGQQVTLRCSPKSGHDTVSWYQQALGQGPQFIFQYYEEEERQRGNFPDRFSGHQFPNYSSELNVNALLLGDSALYLCASSFRLQDTFGSGTRLTVV.

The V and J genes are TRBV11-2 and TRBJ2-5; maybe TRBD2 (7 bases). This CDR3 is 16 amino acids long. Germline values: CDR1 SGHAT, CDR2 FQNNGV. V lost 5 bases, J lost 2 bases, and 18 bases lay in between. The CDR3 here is CASSRGAGVTQETQYF. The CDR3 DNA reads TGTGCCAGCAGCCGGGGGGCGGGGGTAACACAAGAGACCCAGTACTTC. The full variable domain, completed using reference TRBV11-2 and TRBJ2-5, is EAGVAQSPRYKIIEKRQSVAFWCNPISGHATLYWYQQILGQGPKLLIQFQNNGVVDDSQLPKDRFSAERLKGVDSTLKIQPAKLEDSAVYLCASSRGAGVTQETQYFGPGTRLLVL.